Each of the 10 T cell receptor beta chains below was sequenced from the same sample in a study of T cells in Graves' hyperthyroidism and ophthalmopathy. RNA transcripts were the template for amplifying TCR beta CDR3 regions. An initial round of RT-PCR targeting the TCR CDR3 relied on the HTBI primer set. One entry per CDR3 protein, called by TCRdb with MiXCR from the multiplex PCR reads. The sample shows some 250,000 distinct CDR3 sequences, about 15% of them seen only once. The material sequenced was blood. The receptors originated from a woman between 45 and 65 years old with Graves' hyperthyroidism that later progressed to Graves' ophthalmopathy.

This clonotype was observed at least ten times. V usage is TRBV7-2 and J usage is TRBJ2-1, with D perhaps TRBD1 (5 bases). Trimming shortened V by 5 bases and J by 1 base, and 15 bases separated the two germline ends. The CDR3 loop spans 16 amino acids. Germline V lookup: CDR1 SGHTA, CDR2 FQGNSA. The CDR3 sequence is CASSADRDLSYNEQFF. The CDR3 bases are TGTGCCAGCAGCGCTGACAGAGACCTATCCTACAATGAGCAGTTCTTC.

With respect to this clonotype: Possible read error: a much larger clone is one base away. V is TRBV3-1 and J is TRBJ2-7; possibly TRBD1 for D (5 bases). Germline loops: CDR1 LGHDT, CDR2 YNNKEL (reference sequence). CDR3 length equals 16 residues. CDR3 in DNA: TGTGCCAGCAGCCAAGGTAGGGGCAGATCCGTTTACGGGCAGTACTTC. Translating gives CASSQGRGRSVYGQYF.

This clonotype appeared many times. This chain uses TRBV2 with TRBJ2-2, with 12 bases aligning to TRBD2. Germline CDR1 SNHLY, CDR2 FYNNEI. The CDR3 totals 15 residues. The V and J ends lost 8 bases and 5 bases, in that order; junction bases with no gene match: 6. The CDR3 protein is CASVLLAGGTGELFF. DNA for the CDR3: TGTGCCAGCGTCCTCCTAGCGGGAGGGACCGGGGAGCTGTTTTTT.

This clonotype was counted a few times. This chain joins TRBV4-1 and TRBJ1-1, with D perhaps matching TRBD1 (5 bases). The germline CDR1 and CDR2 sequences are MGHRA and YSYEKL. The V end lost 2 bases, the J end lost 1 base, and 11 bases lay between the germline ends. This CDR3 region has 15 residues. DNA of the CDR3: TGCGCCAGCAGCCAATGGGGACGGGAGAACACTGAAGCTTTCTTT. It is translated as CASSQWGRENTEAFF.

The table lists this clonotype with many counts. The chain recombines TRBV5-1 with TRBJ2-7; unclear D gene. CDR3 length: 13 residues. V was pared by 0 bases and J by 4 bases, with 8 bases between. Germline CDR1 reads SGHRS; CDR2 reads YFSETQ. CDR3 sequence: CASSLVGLYEQYF. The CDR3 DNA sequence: TGCGCCAGCAGCTTGGTGGGGTTGTACGAGCAGTACTTC.

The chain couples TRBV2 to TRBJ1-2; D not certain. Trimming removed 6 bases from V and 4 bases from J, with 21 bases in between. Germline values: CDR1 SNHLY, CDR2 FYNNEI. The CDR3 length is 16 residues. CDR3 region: CASSPRRESSLYGYTF. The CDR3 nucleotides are TGTGCCAGCAGCCCTCGGCGGGAATCGTCCCTCTATGGCTACACCTTC.

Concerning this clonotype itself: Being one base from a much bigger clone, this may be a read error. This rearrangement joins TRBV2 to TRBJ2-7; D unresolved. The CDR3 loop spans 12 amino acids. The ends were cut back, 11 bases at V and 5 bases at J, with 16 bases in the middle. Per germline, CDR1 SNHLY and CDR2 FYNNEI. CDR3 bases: TGTGCCGGCAAGACCAACCTACACGAGCAGTACTTC. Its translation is CAGKTNLHEQYF.

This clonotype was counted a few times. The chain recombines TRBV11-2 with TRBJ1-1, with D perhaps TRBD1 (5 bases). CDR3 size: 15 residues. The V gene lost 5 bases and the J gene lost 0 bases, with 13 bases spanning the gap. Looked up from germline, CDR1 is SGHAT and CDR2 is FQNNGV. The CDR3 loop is CASSQPGYLNTEAFF. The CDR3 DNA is TGTGCCAGCAGCCAACCAGGGTACCTGAACACTGAAGCTTTCTTT. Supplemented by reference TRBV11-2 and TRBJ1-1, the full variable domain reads EAGVAQSPRYKIIEKRQSVAFWCNPISGHATLYWYQQILGQGPKLLIQFQNNGVVDDSQLPKDRFSAERLKGVDSTLKIQPAKLEDSAVYLCASSQPGYLNTEAFFGQGTRLTVV.

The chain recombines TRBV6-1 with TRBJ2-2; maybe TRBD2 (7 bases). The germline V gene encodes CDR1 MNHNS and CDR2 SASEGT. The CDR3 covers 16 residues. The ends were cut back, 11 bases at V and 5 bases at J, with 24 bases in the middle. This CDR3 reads CAGQLTAGPGTGELFF. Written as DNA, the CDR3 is TGTGCCGGACAGCTTACAGCGGGACCCGGTACCGGGGAGCTGTTTTTT.

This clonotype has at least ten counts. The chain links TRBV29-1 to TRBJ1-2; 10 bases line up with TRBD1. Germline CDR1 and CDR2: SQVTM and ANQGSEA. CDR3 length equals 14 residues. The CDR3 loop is CSVTTGTGVQSYTF. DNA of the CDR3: TGCAGTGTGACAACCGGGACAGGGGTACAAAGCTACACCTTC.